The rows below give T cell receptor beta chains drawn from one sample of a study of blood T cell repertoires in COVID-19. Libraries were prepared by immunoSEQ multiplex PCR; TCRdb keeps only in-frame clonotypes and omits some of them. Of over 200,000 clones in the sample, about 85% were seen once. Material for sequencing was peripheral blood. The receptors stem from a woman under 30 who had recovered from COVID-19. Each CDR3 is given with its conserved first and last residue. D genes are given only for firm matches. Some rows mark clone size as missing; the rest say once, few, many or name a class of expanded clone.

>.|TRBV14|TRBJ2-1|.
CASSPLEGPGLDRLVQFF
TGTGCCAGCAGCCCTCTCGAGGGCCCGGGCCTGGATCGACTGGTACAGTTCTTC
>.|TRBV29-1|TRBJ2-1|few
CSVGRTDYNEQFF
TGCAGCGTGGGGCGGACAGACTACAATGAGCAGTTCTTC
>TRBD2|TRBV15|TRBJ2-5|.
CATSPGTSGRAIETQYF
TGTGCCACCAGCCCGGGGACTAGCGGGAGGGCCATAGAGACCCAGTACTTC
>TRBD2|TRBV7-3|TRBJ2-1|.
CASSLEPGGYYNEQFF
TGTGCCAGCAGCTTAGAACCCGGGGGGTACTACAATGAGCAGTTCTTC
>TRBD1|TRBV5-1|TRBJ2-7|.
CASSWTGYYEQYF
TGCGCCAGCAGCTGGACAGGGTACTACGAGCAGTACTTC
>TRBD2|TRBV4-2|TRBJ2-3|.
CASSQDLTSGRSTDTQYF
TGTGCCAGCAGCCAAGATCTGACTAGCGGGAGGTCCACAGATACGCAGTATTTT
>TRBD2|TRBV5-1|TRBJ2-2|.
CASSPIAGANTGELFF
TGCGCCAGCAGCCCGATAGCGGGAGCAAACACCGGGGAGCTGTTTTTT
>.|TRBV15|TRBJ1-1|.
CATSRDRGLDTSEAFF
TGTGCCACCAGCAGAGATCGGGGACTGGACACTTCTGAAGCTTTCTTT
>.|TRBV14|TRBJ2-7|.
CASSHIGDSRAYEQYF
TGTGCCAGCAGCCATATTGGGGACTCCCGGGCCTACGAGCAGTACTTC
>.|TRBV7-8|TRBJ1-6|.
CASSLAPDSLTPLHF
TGTGCCAGCAGCTTAGCGCCGGACAGTCTAACACCCCTCCACTTT
>.|TRBV9|TRBJ1-1|once
CASSFHPGAGNTEAFF
TGTGCCAGCAGCTTCCACCCAGGGGCAGGTAACACTGAAGCTTTCTTT
>.|TRBV11-2|TRBJ1-4|few
CASSLAGSEKLFF
TGTGCCAGCAGCTTAGCGGGGAGCGAAAAACTGTTTTTT
>TRBD2|TRBV11-2|TRBJ2-7|.
CASSVPGGTNYEQYF
TGTGCCAGCAGCGTTCCGGGGGGAACAAACTACGAGCAGTACTTC
>TRBD2|TRBV7-6|TRBJ2-5|.
CASSASLAGDRETQYF
TGTGCCAGCAGCGCCTCCCTAGCGGGAGATCGGGAGACCCAGTACTTC
>.|TRBV12-3/TRBV12-4|TRBJ2-1|.
CASTLYNEQFF
TGTGCCAGCACCCTCTACAATGAGCAGTTCTTC
>TRBD1|TRBV9|TRBJ1-1|.
CASSATGELTEAFF
TGTGCCAGCAGCGCCACAGGGGAACTTACTGAAGCTTTCTTT
>.|TRBV3-1/TRBV3-2|TRBJ2-5|.
CASSQSAGKETQYF
TGTGCCAGCAGCCAATCGGCAGGGAAAGAGACCCAGTACTTC
>TRBD2|TRBV19|TRBJ2-1|few
CASSITLAGAYNEQFF
TGTGCCAGTAGTATAACACTAGCGGGGGCCTACAATGAGCAGTTCTTC
>TRBD2|TRBV9|TRBJ2-2|.
CASSVTSGGPTGELFF
TGTGCCAGCAGCGTAACGTCGGGAGGGCCAACCGGGGAGCTGTTTTTT
>.|TRBV29-1|TRBJ2-7|.
CSVETGTYEQYF
TGCAGCGTTGAAACGGGAACCTACGAGCAGTACTTC
>TRBD1|TRBV14|TRBJ1-4|.
CASSPSVGQGFINEKLFF
TGTGCCAGCAGCCCCTCCGTGGGACAGGGCTTTATTAATGAAAAACTGTTTTTT
>TRBD2|TRBV6-2/TRBV6-3|TRBJ2-5|once
CASSFYGRSQETQYF
TGTGCCAGCAGTTTCTACGGGAGGAGCCAAGAGACCCAGTACTTC
>TRBD1|TRBV3-1/TRBV3-2|TRBJ1-4|.
CASSQKTGQAKLFF
TGTGCCAGCAGCCAGAAGACAGGGCAAGCAAAACTGTTTTTT
>TRBD1|TRBV6-2/TRBV6-3|TRBJ1-6|.
CASSPGAGGSSPLHF
TGTGCCAGCAGCCCTGGGGCAGGGGGGTCATCACCCCTCCACTTT
>.|TRBV30|TRBJ1-6|.
CAWSSSGPSYNSPLHF
TGTGCCTGGAGCAGTTCTGGTCCCTCCTATAATTCACCCCTCCACTTT
>.|TRBV9|TRBJ2-7|.
CASSVDGGPRREQYF
TGTGCCAGCAGCGTAGACGGAGGGCCTCGTCGCGAGCAGTACTTC
>.|TRBV27|TRBJ1-2|.
CASSLSASSGYGYTF
TGTGCCAGCAGTTTATCGGCGTCCTCGGGGTATGGCTACACCTTC
>TRBD1|TRBV9|TRBJ1-2|.
CASSVGQGANGYTF
TGTGCCAGCAGCGTAGGACAGGGGGCGAATGGCTACACCTTC
>TRBD1|TRBV11-1|TRBJ2-4|.
CASSLGSGGLGNIQYF
TGTGCCAGCAGCCTCGGCTCAGGGGGCTTGGGAAACATTCAGTACTTC
>.|TRBV7-7|TRBJ2-1|.
CASSTGLPFNEQFF
TGTGCCAGCAGCACGGGACTCCCATTCAATGAGCAGTTCTTC
>TRBD1|TRBV7-9|TRBJ1-3|.
CASSVPDSQGWGNTIYF
TGTGCCAGCAGCGTCCCCGATTCACAGGGGTGGGGAAACACCATATATTTT
>.|TRBV12-5|TRBJ2-3|few
CASGVDIPDTQYF
TGTGCTAGTGGTGTAGACATCCCAGATACGCAGTATTTT
>TRBD1|TRBV7-6|TRBJ1-5|.
CASSLVSRGQGDQPQHF
TGTGCCAGCAGCTTAGTATCTAGGGGACAGGGGGATCAGCCCCAGCATTTT
>TRBD1|TRBV7-9|TRBJ2-1|.
CASRSTGANYNEQFF
TGTGCCAGCAGGTCGACAGGGGCCAACTACAATGAGCAGTTCTTC
>TRBD1|TRBV9|TRBJ2-7|.
CASSTTGQGYEQYF
TGTGCCAGCAGCACGACGGGACAGGGGTACGAGCAGTACTTC
>TRBD1|TRBV25-1|TRBJ2-1|.
CASSNYRGEQFF
TGTGCCAGCAGTAACTACAGGGGTGAGCAGTTCTTC
>TRBD1|TRBV6-1|TRBJ1-1|once
CASSEAAGQGRRTEAFF
TGTGCCAGCAGTGAAGCGGCCGGACAGGGAAGGAGGACTGAAGCTTTCTTT
>.|TRBV15|TRBJ2-1|.
CATSRDVVRPDEQFF
TGTGCCACCAGCAGAGATGTAGTACGTCCGGATGAGCAGTTCTTC
>TRBD2|TRBV7-8|TRBJ2-3|.
CASRQTSGSSDTQYF
TGTGCCAGCCGACAGACTAGCGGGAGTTCAGATACGCAGTATTTT